This T cell receptor beta chain came from a study of blood T cell repertoires in COVID-19. Study overall: Acute and convalescent COVID-19 specimens originated in the United States, Italy and Spain.

Authors' methods: Nucleated cell counts were estimated from reference gene primer amplification. Assay used: immunoSEQ multiplex PCR; TCRdb lists only in-frame clones, some missing. That table supplies the V and J calls and clone size; D and trimming were determined from the DNA. The repertoire holds about 200,000 clones, around 81% seen once, with 6% to 7.5% in the top ten. Participant age was about 18 to 95 years, and participants resided in fewer than 25 US areas. The source of this sequence is a woman aged 40-49 years with acute COVID-19. Sequencing input: PBMCs or T cells enriched from blood (not recorded which).

CDR3 residues: CASREQGKYTGELFF. The CDR3 DNA follows: TGTGCCAGCAGGGAACAGGGGAAGTACACCGGGGAGCTGTTTTTT. The chain uses TRBV7-9 and TRBJ2-2; the match to TRBD1 covers 7 bases. Per germline, CDR1 SEHNR and CDR2 FQNEAQ (reference sequence). V gave up 6 bases and J gave up 3 bases; unmatched junction bases: 7. The CDR3 contains 15 residues.